This TCR beta chain was obtained from a study of Ad26.COV2.S vaccination and SARS-CoV-2 variants. Study summary: Donor participated within the Ad26.COV2.S arm of the COV1001 trial. Overall study findings and caveats: Vaccinated individuals (as opposed to placebo recipients) had higher spike-specific TCR breadth. Considerable breadth of spike-specific CD8+ and CD4+ T cell responses has reportedly been documented following vaccination.

About this clone itself: The antigen is unknown.

Method: immunoSEQ multiplex PCR; TCRdb's copy keeps in-frame clones and lacks some. The sample contains more than 300,000 clones, about 89% of which appear only once. The sample's treatment: roughly 20 received Ad26.COV2.S at low or high dose, single or two shots; about 5 received placebo; per-sample allocation not given. Sampling occurred on day 63 after the first vaccine or placebo injection. CDR1 and CDR2 (germline): SEHNR, FQNEAQ (reference sequence). V gave up 5 bases and J gave up 4 bases; unmatched junction bases: 7. CDR3 size: 14 residues. This material consisted of peripheral blood, taken in a trial of Ad26.COV2.S vaccine versus placebo. This TCR was recovered from a person aged 18-65 years who received the Ad26.COV2.S COVID-19 vaccine or a placebo. This chain uses TRBV7-9 with TRBJ2-7, with 8 bases fitting TRBD2. The CDR3 DNA reads as TGTGCCAGCAGCAAAAGCGGGGGCGATTACGAGCAGTACTTC. This encodes CASSKSGGDYEQYF. Variable domain in full (rest from reference TRBV7-9 and TRBJ2-7): DTGVSQNPRHKITKRGQNVTFRCDPISEHNRLYWYRQTLGQGPEFLTYFQNEAQLEKSRLLSDRFSAERPKGSFSTLEIQRTEQGDSAMYLCASSKSGGDYEQYFGPGTRLTVT.